Shown below are 6 T cell receptor beta chains from a single sample sequenced in a study of T cell changes during pregnancy in multiple sclerosis. Produced via immunoSEQ multiplex PCR; TCRdb's table is partial and in-frame only. The sample records approximately 89,000 clones, 85% to 95% being singletons. Sequenced here: peripheral blood, sampled in the third trimester of pregnancy. These receptors were taken from a female donor with multiple sclerosis, enrolled in a pregnancy study.

The chain is built from TRBV7-6 and TRBJ2-5, with D perhaps TRBD1 (6 bases). This CDR3 spans 16 amino acids. CDR1 and CDR2 from the germline V gene are SGHVS and FNYEAQ. V was trimmed by 5 bases and J by 0 bases, leaving 16 bases between them. This CDR3 reads CASSVRTARYQETQYF. The CDR3 bases are TGTGCCAGCAGCGTTAGGACAGCGAGGTACCAAGAGACCCAGTACTTC.

V usage is TRBV5-1 and J usage is TRBJ2-5; 7 positions agree with TRBD2. Germline V CDR1 and CDR2: SGHRS, YFSETQ. V was clipped by 1 base and J by 1 base; unmatched bases: 7. The CDR3 loop spans 16 amino acids. This CDR3 is CASSLKASGFQETQYF. CDR3 DNA sequence: TGCGCCAGCAGCTTGAAGGCTAGCGGATTCCAAGAGACCCAGTACTTC.

This rearrangement joins TRBV19 to TRBJ1-2; a weak D match, TRBD1 (5 bases). This CDR3 has 11 amino acids. The V gene's germline CDR1 is LNHDA and CDR2 SQIVND (reference sequence). V gave up 7 bases and J gave up 8 bases, with 11 bases separating them. CDR3 in amino acids: CASMGEEGYTF. The DNA of the CDR3 is TGTGCCAGTATGGGGGAGGAAGGCTACACCTTC.

This chain joins TRBV5-1 and TRBJ2-7; TRBD1 matches at 8 bases. V was pared by 0 bases and J by 5 bases, with 7 bases of the junction left unmatched. Looked up from germline, CDR1 is SGHRS and CDR2 is YFSETQ. CDR3 length equals 15 residues. The CDR3 sequence: CASSLATRGPDEQYF. CDR3 nucleotides: TGCGCCAGCAGCTTGGCAACCAGGGGGCCGGACGAGCAGTACTTC.

CDR3 in amino acids: CASSLGLDVYEQYF. The CDR3 DNA follows: TGTGCCAGCAGCTTGGGACTAGACGTCTACGAGCAGTACTTC. This rearrangement joins TRBV5-6 to TRBJ2-7; D may be TRBD2 (6 bases). V was trimmed by 0 bases and J by 3 bases, leaving 10 bases between them. The CDR3 loop spans 14 amino acids. The germline CDR1 and CDR2 sequences are SGHDT and YYEEEE.

The rearrangement joins TRBV19 to TRBJ1-1; 10 positions agree with TRBD1. CDR1 and CDR2 (germline): LNHDA, SQIVND (reference sequence). Losses at the gene ends were 1 base for V and 11 bases for J; bases not matched to a gene: 7. This CDR3 has 14 residues. CDR3 residues: CASSIGQGALSAFF. The CDR3 nucleotides read TGTGCCAGTAGTATAGGACAGGGGGCTCTTTCGGCTTTCTTT.